Below are 12 T cell receptor beta chains sequenced from a single sample in a study of cytomegalovirus exposure and HLA in healthy donors. Primers for the PCR totalled 60 Vbeta and 13 Jbeta. TCRdb's table, derived via immunoSEQ multiplex PCR, lists solely in-frame clones and lacks some. The sample holds approximately 150,000 clones, roughly 80% seen once. The sample taken for sequencing was PBMCs. Receptors originate from a young man in good health and CMV-seronegative.

The rearrangement links TRBV30 to TRBJ2-7; 11 nucleotides align to TRBD2. Germline V lookup: CDR1 GTSNPN, CDR2 SVGIG (reference sequence). The CDR3 consists of 15 residues. The trim removed 4 bases at V and 4 bases at J, leaving 9 bases unmatched. CDR3 nucleotide sequence: TGTGCCTGGAAAACGGAGACTAGCGGGATTTACGAGCAGTACTTC. Protein sequence: CAWKTETSGIYEQYF.

V is TRBV30 and J is TRBJ2-5, with 12 nucleotides matching TRBD2. The CDR3 length is 15 residues. The J segment lost 3 bases and the V segment lost 1 base, leaving 3 bases of the junction unmatched. CDR1 and CDR2 (germline): GTSNPN, SVGIG (reference sequence). Here the CDR3 reads CAWSASGGAEETQYF. CDR3 DNA: TGTGCCTGGAGTGCTAGCGGGGGGGCGGAAGAGACCCAGTACTTC. Combining the CDR3 with reference TRBV30 and TRBJ2-5 gives the whole variable domain SQTIHQWPATLVQPVGSPLSLECTVEGTSNPNLYWYRQAAGRGLQLLFYSVGIGQISSEVPQNLSASRPQDRQFILSSKKLLLSDSGFYLCAWSASGGAEETQYFGPGTRLLVL.

The rearrangement links TRBV19 to TRBJ1-1; 8 bases match TRBD1. Trimming took 10 bases from V and 1 from J; bases not matched to a gene: 2. Germline CDR1 LNHDA, CDR2 SQIVND (reference sequence). The CDR3 extends over 12 amino acids. Here the CDR3 DNA reads TGTGCCACCGGACAGGGGAACACTGAAGCTTTCTTT. It specifies CATGQGNTEAFF.

This chain connects TRBV30 to TRBJ1-2; D gene unclear. The CDR3 extends over 12 amino acids. From germline, CDR1 is GTSNPN and CDR2 SVGIG (reference sequence). Trimming took 3 bases from V and 5 from J, leaving 10 bases between them. CDR3 sequence reads: CAWRDGGYGYTF. The CDR3 bases are TGTGCCTGGAGGGACGGAGGTTATGGCTACACCTTC.

The genes are TRBV28 and TRBJ1-4, with 7 bases that match TRBD1. Germline V CDR1 and CDR2: MDHEN, SYDVKM. Losses at the gene ends were 7 bases for V and 8 bases for J; bases not matched to a gene: 22. This CDR3 contains 18 residues. The CDR3 DNA reads TGTGCCAGCACCCTTAGGAGGACAGGTTTTTTTTCGGAGGAAAAACTGTTTTTT. Protein product: CASTLRRTGFFSEEKLFF.

The rearrangement joins TRBV5-4 to TRBJ1-6; D perhaps matches TRBD1 (5 bases). Germline V gene lookup returns CDR1 SGHNT and CDR2 YYREEE (reference sequence). Trimming shortened V by 3 bases and J by 6 bases, and 13 bases separated the two germline ends. The CDR3 loop spans 15 amino acids. The CDR3 region is CASSSRWDSNSPLHF. As DNA, the CDR3 is TGTGCCAGCAGCTCGAGATGGGACTCTAATTCACCCCTCCACTTT.

This chain uses TRBV9 with TRBJ2-1; TRBD2 might be the D (5 bases). V lost 4 bases to trimming and J lost 10 bases, with 18 bases between them. Germline CDR1 reads SGDLS; CDR2 reads YYNGEE. The CDR3 sequence is 14 residues long. The CDR3 sequence: CASSPRLASTEQFF. The CDR3 DNA sequence: TGTGCCAGCAGCCCCCGGCTAGCTTCCACCGAGCAGTTCTTC.

This chain links TRBV5-4 with TRBJ2-2; a weak D match, TRBD1 (5 bases). V was pared by 4 bases and J by 5 bases, with 6 bases between. Germline V gene lookup returns CDR1 SGHNT and CDR2 YYREEE (reference sequence). The CDR3 has 12 amino acids. CDR3 sequence reads: CASSHRTGELFF. The DNA for the CDR3 is TGTGCCAGCAGCCACAGGACCGGGGAGCTGTTTTTT.

The CDR3 DNA is TGCGCCAGCGGGGGGGGGTTGAAAGAGACCCAGTACTTC. It is translated as CASGGGLKETQYF. The V call is TRBV5-1, the J call TRBJ2-5; 7 nucleotides match TRBD2. V shed 7 bases and J 3 bases; nucleotides not matched to a gene: 6. The germline gives CDR1 SGHRS, CDR2 YFSETQ. This CDR3 contains 13 residues.

The rearrangement links TRBV29-1 to TRBJ2-3; TRBD2 aligns across 14 bases. Germline V gene lookup returns CDR1 SQVTM and CDR2 ANQGSEA. J lost 0 bases, V lost 7 bases, and 9 bases had no gene match. The CDR3 has 17 residues. CDR3 protein: CSGLGTSGGTSTDTQYF. The CDR3 coding sequence is TGCAGCGGCCTCGGGACTAGCGGGGGTACTAGCACAGATACGCAGTATTTT.

This chain connects TRBV7-6 to TRBJ2-7, with D perhaps matching TRBD2 (5 bases). In germline, CDR1 is SGHVS, CDR2 FNYEAQ. Trimming pared 3 bases from V and 5 bases from J, leaving 14 bases between. The CDR3 is made up of 14 amino acids. The CDR3 region is CASSLGDMTNEQYF. In DNA form, the CDR3 reads TGTGCCAGCAGCTTGGGAGACATGACTAACGAGCAGTACTTC.

This clone was counted only a few times. The J gene is TRBJ1-2, the V gene TRBV5-4; D perhaps matches TRBD1 (5 bases). Trimming took off 8 bases at V and 8 bases at J, with 16 bases between the two ends. Per the germline V gene, CDR1 is SGHNT and CDR2 is YYREEE (reference sequence). CDR3 length: 12 residues. The DNA for the CDR3 is TGTGCCAGTGGCGGGCCGGGGGAAGGCTACACCTTC. This translates into CASGGPGEGYTF. Drawing the rest from reference TRBV5-4 and TRBJ1-2, the complete variable domain is ETGVTQSPTHLIKTRGQQVTLRCSSQSGHNTVSWYQQALGQGPQFIFQYYREEENGRGNFPPRFSGLQFPNYSSELNVNALELDDSALYLCASGGPGEGYTFGSGTRLTVV.